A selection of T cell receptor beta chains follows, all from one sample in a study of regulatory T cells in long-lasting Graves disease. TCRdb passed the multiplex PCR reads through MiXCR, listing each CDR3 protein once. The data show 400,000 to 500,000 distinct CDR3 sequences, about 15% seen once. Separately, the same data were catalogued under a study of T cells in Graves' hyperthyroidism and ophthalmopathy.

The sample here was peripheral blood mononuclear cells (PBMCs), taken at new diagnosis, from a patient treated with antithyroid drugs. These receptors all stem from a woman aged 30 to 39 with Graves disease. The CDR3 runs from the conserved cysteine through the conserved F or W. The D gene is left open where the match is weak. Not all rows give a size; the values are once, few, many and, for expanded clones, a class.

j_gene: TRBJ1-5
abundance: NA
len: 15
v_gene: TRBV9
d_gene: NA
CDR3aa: CASSVGGRQNQPQHF
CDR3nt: TGTGCCAGCAGCGTTGGGGGCAGGCAAAATCAGCCCCAGCATTTT

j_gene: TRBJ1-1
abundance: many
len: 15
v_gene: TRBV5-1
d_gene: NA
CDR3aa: CASSPLGGLNTEAFF
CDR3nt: TGCGCCAGCAGCCCCCTCGGGGGACTGAACACTGAAGCTTTCTTT

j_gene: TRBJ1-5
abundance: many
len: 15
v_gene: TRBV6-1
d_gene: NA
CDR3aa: CASSERVQAPWPQHF
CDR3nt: TGTGCCAGCAGTGAACGGGTACAGGCGCCGTGGCCCCAGCATTTT

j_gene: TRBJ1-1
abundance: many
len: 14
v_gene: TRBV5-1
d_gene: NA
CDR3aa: CASSLSVGLTEAFF
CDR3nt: TGCGCCAGCAGCTTGTCGGTGGGTCTCACTGAAGCTTTCTTT

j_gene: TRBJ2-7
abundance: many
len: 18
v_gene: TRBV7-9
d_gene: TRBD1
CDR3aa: CASSDRLDRGRSSYEQYF
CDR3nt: TGTGCCAGCAGCGACAGACTAGACAGGGGGAGAAGTTCCTACGAGCAGTACTTC

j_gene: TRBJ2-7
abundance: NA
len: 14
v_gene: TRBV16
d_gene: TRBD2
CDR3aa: CASSQRGDPYEQYF
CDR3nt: TGTGCCAGCAGCCAACGGGGGGATCCCTACGAGCAGTACTTC

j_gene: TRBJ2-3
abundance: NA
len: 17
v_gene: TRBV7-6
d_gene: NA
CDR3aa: CASSSRRGAQGTDTQYF
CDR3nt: TGTGCCAGCAGCTCTAGACGGGGGGCTCAAGGCACAGATACGCAGTATTTT

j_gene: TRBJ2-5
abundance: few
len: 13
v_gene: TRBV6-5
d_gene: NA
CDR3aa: CASSYGKKETQYF
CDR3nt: TGTGCCAGCAGTTACGGAAAAAAAGAGACCCAGTACTTC

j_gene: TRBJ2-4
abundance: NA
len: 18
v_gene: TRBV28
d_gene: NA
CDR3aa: CASSGPGDPKVAKNIQYF
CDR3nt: TGTGCCAGCAGCGGTCCCGGGGATCCCAAGGTAGCCAAAAACATTCAGTACTTC

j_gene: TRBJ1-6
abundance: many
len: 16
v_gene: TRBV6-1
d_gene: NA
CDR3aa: CASRNADGSLNSPLHF
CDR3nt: TGTGCCAGCAGAAACGCGGACGGATCACTAAATTCACCCCTCCACTTT

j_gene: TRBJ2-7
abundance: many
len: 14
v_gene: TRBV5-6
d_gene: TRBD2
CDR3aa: CASSFPSGSYEQYF
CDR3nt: TGTGCCAGCAGCTTTCCTAGCGGCAGCTACGAGCAGTACTTC

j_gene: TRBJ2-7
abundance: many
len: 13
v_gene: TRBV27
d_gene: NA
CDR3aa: CASSLRSGYEQYF
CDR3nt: TGTGCCAGCAGCCTTAGGTCAGGCTACGAGCAGTACTTC

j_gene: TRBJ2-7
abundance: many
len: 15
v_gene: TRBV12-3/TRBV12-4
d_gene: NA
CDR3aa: CASSFGQLSSYEQYF
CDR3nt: TGTGCCAGCAGTTTCGGTCAGCTTAGCTCCTACGAGCAGTACTTC

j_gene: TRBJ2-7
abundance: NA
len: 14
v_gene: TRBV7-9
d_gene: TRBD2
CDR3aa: CASMQAGGPYEQYF
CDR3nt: TGTGCCAGCATGCAAGCGGGAGGGCCCTACGAGCAGTACTTC

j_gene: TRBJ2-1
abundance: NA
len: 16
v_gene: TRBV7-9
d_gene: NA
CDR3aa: CASSRVMGVGHNEQFF
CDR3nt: TGTGCCAGCAGCCGGGTTATGGGAGTGGGGCACAATGAGCAGTTCTTC

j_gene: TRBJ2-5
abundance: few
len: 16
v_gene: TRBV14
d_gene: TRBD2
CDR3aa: CASSQGVAGVQETQYF
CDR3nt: TGTGCCAGCAGCCAAGGGGTAGCGGGAGTCCAAGAGACCCAGTACTTC

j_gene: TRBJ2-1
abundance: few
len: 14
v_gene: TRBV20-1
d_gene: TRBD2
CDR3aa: CSVISGRAYNEQFF
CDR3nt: TGCAGTGTTATTAGCGGGAGGGCCTACAATGAGCAGTTCTTC

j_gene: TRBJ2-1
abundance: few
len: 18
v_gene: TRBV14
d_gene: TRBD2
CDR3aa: CASSQRLAGGPSYNEQFF
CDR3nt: TGTGCCAGCAGCCAAAGACTAGCGGGAGGGCCTTCCTACAATGAGCAGTTCTTC

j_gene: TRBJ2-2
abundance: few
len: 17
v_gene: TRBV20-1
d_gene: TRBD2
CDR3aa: CSASSPVWGGNTGELFF
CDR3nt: TGCAGTGCTAGTTCCCCCGTTTGGGGGGGTAACACCGGGGAGCTGTTTTTT

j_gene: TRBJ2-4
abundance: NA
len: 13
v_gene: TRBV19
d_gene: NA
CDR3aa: CASRTVNENIQYF
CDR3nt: TGTGCCAGTAGGACGGTTAATGAAAACATTCAGTACTTC

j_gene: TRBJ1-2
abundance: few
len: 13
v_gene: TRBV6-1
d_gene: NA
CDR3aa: CASSPGIGYGYTF
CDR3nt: TGTGCCAGCAGTCCCGGAATCGGCTATGGCTACACCTTC

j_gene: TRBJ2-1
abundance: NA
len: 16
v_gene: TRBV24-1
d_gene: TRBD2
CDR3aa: CATSGAGTSGRDEQFF
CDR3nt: TGTGCCACCAGTGGCGCCGGGACTAGCGGGAGGGATGAGCAGTTCTTC

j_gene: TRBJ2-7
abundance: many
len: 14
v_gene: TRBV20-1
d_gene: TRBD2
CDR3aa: CSAGGLAGSYEQYF
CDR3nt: TGCAGTGCTGGCGGACTAGCGGGGTCCTACGAGCAGTACTTC

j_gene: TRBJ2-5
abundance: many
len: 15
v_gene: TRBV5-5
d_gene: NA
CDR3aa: CASSLKVNRQETQYF
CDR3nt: TGTGCCAGCAGCTTGAAAGTAAACCGGCAGGAGACCCAGTACTTC

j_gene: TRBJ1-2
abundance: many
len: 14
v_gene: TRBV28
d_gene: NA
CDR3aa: CASEPGYGNYGYTF
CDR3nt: TGTGCCAGCGAACCGGGATATGGGAACTATGGCTACACCTTC

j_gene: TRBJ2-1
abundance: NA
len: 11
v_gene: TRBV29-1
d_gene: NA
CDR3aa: CSVRANWEQFF
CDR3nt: TGCAGCGTTAGGGCTAATTGGGAGCAGTTCTTC

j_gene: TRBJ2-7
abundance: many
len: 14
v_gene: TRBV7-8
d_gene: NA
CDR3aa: CASSPDRSRYEQYF
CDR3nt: TGTGCCAGCAGCCCTGACCGCAGCCGCTACGAGCAGTACTTC

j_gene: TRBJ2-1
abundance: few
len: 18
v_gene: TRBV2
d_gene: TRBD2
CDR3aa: CASSAGLAGEWVGNEQFF
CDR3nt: TGTGCCAGCAGTGCGGGACTAGCGGGAGAATGGGTCGGAAATGAGCAGTTCTTC

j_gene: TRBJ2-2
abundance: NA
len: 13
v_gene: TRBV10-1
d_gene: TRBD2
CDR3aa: CASSAREGGELFF
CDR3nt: TGCGCCAGCAGTGCCCGGGAGGGCGGGGAGCTGTTTTTT

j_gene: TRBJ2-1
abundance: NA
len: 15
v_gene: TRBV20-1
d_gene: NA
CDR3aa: CSARSAEPRYNEQFF
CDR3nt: TGCAGTGCTAGATCAGCGGAACCCCGGTACAATGAGCAGTTCTTC

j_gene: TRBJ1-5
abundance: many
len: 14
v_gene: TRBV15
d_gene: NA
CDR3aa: CATRGRPGNQPQHF
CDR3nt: TGTGCCACCCGGGGGCGCCCCGGCAATCAGCCCCAGCATTTT

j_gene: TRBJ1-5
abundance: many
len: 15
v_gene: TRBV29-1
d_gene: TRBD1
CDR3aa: CSVVAGTGGNQPQHF
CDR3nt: TGCAGCGTGGTCGCCGGGACAGGGGGGAATCAGCCCCAGCATTTT

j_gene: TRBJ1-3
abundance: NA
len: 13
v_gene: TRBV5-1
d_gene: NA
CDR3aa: CASSLAEGNTIYF
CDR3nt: TGCGCCAGCAGCTTGGCCGAGGGAAACACCATATATTTT